This TCR beta chain was documented in a study of identical twins. General study points: Those out-of-frame alpha sequences shared by twins showed an excess of low generation probability. Beta clonotypes that were abundant in cord blood contained fewer insertions, a pattern absent from memory repertoires. Diverse VJ usage suggested most zero-insertion clonotypes were not invariant T cells.

On this clonotype: The antigen remains unidentified.

Template switching created a universal primer site, and the cDNA included unique molecular identifiers. TCRdb passed the 5' RACE reads through MiXCR, listing each CDR3 protein once. The sample records hundreds of thousands of distinct CDR3 sequences, about 24% being singletons. These sequences were also reported in another study, on T cells expressing NK-cell markers.

Sequencing input: CD4+ T cells sorted from blood. The TCR was taken from a woman under 30 in good health.

For the CDR3, the DNA is TGTGCCACGCTATTGAAAGTTCCCTACGAGCAGTACTTC. This translates into CATLLKVPYEQYF. J is TRBJ2-7 and V is TRBV6-1; no clear D. This CDR3 region has 13 residues. Germline CDR1 MNHNS, CDR2 SASEGT. The V end lost 10 bases, the J end lost 2 bases, and 15 bases lay between the germline ends.